This T cell receptor beta chain was profiled in a study of identical twins. Study outcomes and limitations: The more abundant beta clonotypes in cord blood had fewer insertions, and memory repertoires did not show this. With beta out-of-frame sequences, excess sharing by twins was weaker.

This clonotype was seen only a few times. Its antigen is not known. V was shortened by 1 base and J by 6 bases, with 16 bases between the two germline ends. This CDR3 spans 15 amino acids. Germline V gene lookup returns CDR1 DFQATT and CDR2 SNEGSKA (reference sequence). MiXCR was run by TCRdb on the 5' RACE reads, yielding one entry per CDR3 protein. The data show approximately 590,000 distinct CDR3 sequences, with roughly 9.5% seen just once and more than 2.5% held by the top ten. The same data also went into a second study, on yellow fever vaccine responses in identical twins.

The gene calls are TRBV20-1 and TRBJ2-1; unclear D gene. This clonotype was sampled from a woman between 18 and 30 years old in good health. The sample taken for sequencing was PBMCs. CDR3 sequence reads: CSARVLETGLNEQFF. For the CDR3, the DNA is TGCAGTGCTAGAGTCCTAGAGACTGGCCTCAATGAGCAGTTCTTC.